This T cell receptor beta chain was sequenced during a study of CD8 T cells in ankylosing spondylitis. This clonotype has ten or more counts. Its cognate antigen is unknown. Scientists made TCR beta libraries using quantitative 5'-RACE with molecular barcodes. TCRdb called the 5' RACE reads again in MiXCR, with one record for every CDR3 protein. Here the sample spans fewer than 350,000 distinct CDR3 sequences, under 14% being singletons. Regarding the study as a whole: The study identified a TCR beta motif of 7 or 8 highly homologous variants that appeared characteristic of ankylosing spondylitis blood.

The junction had 3 bases not matched to a gene; V was cut back by 0 bases and J by 1 base. Germline V gene lookup returns CDR1 SGDLS and CDR2 YYNGEE. This CDR3 comprises 15 residues. The specimen was blood, either unsorted or a sorted T cell fraction (not recorded which). This clonotype was sampled from a female donor with ankylosing spondylitis or in good health (not recorded which). The rearrangement uses TRBV9 and TRBJ2-7, with TRBD2 matching over 8 bases. CDR3 amino acids: CASSVGTSPSYEQYF. CDR3 DNA: TGTGCCAGCAGCGTAGGGACTAGCCCATCCTACGAGCAGTACTTC.